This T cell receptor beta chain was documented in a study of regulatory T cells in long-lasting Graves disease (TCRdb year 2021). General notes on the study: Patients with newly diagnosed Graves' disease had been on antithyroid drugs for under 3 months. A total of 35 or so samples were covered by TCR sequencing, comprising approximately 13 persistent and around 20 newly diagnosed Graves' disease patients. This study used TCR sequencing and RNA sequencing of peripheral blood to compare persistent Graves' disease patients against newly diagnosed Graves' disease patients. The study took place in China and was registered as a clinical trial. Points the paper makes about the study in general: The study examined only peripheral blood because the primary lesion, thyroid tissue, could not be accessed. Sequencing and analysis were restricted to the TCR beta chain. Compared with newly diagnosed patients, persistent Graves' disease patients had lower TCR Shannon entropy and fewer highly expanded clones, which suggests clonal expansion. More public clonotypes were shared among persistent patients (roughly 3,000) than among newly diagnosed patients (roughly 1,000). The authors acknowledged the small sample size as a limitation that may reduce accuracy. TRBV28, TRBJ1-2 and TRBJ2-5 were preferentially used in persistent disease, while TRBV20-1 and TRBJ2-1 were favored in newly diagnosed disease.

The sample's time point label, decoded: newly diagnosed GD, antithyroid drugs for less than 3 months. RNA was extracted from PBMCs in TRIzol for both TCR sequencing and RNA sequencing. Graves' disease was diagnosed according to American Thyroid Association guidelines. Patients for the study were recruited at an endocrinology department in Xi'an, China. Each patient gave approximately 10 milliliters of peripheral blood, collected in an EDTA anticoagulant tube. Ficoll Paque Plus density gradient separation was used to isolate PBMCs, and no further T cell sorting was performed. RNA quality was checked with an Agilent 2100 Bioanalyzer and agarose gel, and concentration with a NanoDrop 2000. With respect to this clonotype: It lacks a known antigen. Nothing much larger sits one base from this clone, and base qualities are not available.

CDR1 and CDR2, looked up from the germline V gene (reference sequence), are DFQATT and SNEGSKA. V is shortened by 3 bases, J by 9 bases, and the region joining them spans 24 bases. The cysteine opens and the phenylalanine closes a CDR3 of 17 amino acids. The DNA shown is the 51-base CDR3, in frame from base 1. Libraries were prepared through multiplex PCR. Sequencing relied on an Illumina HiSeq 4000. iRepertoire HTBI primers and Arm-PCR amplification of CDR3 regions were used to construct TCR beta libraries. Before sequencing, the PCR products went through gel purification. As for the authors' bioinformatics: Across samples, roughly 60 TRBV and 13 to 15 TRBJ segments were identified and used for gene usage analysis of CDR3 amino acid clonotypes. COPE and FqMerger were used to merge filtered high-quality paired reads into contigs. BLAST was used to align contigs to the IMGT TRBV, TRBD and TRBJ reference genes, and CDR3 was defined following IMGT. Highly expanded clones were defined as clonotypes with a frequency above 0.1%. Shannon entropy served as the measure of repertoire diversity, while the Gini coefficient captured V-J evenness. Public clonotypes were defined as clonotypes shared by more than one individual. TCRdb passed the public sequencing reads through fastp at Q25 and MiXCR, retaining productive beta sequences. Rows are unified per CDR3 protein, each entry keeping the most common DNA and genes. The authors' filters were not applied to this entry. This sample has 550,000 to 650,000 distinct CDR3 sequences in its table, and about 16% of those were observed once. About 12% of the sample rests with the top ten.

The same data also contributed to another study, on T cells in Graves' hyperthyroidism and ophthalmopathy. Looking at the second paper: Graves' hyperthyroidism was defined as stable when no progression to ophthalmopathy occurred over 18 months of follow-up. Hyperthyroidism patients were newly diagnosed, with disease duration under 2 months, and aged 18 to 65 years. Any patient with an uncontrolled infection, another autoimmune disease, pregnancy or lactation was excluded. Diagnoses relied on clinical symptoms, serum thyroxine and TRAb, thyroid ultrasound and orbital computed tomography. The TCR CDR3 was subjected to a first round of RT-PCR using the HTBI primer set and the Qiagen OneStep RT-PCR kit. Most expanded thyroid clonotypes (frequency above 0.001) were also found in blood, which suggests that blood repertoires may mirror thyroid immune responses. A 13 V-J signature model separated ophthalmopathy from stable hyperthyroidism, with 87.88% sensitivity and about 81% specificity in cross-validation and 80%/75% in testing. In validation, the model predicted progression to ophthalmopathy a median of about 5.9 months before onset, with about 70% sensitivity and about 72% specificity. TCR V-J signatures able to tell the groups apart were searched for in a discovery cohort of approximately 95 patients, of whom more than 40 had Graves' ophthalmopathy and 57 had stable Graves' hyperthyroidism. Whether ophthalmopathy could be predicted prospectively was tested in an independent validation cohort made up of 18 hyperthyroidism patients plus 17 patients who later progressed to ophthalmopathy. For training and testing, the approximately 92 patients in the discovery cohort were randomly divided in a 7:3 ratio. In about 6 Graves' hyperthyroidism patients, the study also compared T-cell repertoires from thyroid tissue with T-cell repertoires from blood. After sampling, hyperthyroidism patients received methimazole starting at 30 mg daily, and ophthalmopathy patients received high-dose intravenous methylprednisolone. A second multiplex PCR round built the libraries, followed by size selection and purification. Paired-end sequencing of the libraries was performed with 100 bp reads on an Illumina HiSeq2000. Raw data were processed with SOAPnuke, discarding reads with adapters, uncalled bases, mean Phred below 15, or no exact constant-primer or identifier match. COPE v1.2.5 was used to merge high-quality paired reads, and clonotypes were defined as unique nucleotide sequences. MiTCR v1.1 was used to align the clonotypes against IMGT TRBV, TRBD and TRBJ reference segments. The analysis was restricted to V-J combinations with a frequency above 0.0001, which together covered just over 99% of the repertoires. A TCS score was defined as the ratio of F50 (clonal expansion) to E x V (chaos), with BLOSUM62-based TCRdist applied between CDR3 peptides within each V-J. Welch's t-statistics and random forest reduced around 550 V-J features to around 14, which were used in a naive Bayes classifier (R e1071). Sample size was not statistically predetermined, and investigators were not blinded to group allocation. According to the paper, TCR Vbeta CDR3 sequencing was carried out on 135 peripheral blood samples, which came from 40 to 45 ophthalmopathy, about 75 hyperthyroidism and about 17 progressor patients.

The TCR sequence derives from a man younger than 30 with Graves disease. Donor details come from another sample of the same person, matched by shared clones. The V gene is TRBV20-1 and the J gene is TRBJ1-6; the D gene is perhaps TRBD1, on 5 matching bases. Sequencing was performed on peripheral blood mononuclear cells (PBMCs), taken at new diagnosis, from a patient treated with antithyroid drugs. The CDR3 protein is CSASRQGEGLWSSPLHF. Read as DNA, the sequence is TGCAGTGCTAGTCGGCAGGGCGAGGGGCTTTGGAGTTCACCCCTCCACTTT.